Each of the 23 T cell receptor beta chains below was sequenced from the same sample in a study of identical twins. MiXCR, run by TCRdb on the 5' RACE reads, gives a single entry per CDR3 protein. The data hold about 220,000 distinct CDR3 sequences, with under 8.5% observed a single time. These same records also appear under a second study, on T cells expressing NK-cell markers.

Sample: CD8+ T cells sorted from blood. These receptors originate from a woman in her late teens or twenties in good health.

The gene calls are TRBV11-2 and TRBJ2-7; D is possibly TRBD1 (6 bases). The germline CDR1 and CDR2 sequences are SGHAT and FQNNGV. V lost 3 bases to trimming and J lost 7 bases, with 19 bases between them. CDR3 size: 15 residues. The CDR3, as DNA: TGTGCCAGCAGCTTTTCGCCAGGGGAGCCGCGGGAGCAGTACTTC. Translated: CASSFSPGEPREQYF. Full variable domain (remainder filled in from reference TRBV11-2 and TRBJ2-7): EAGVAQSPRYKIIEKRQSVAFWCNPISGHATLYWYQQILGQGPKLLIQFQNNGVVDDSQLPKDRFSAERLKGVDSTLKIQPAKLEDSAVYLCASSFSPGEPREQYFGPGTRLTVT.

This clonotype was recorded at least ten times. This sequence joins TRBV12-3 or TRBV12-4 and TRBJ1-4; D not resolved. V was pared by 3 bases and J by 8 bases, with 10 bases between. This CDR3 comprises 13 residues. The CDR3 nucleotides are TGTGCCAGCAGTTTCGGGAGATGGGAAAAACTGTTTTTT. It codes for CASSFGRWEKLFF.

This clonotype has more than one count but fewer than ten. The rearrangement joins TRBV6-6 to TRBJ1-2; no reliable D call. Germline CDR1 and CDR2: MNHNY and SVGAGI (reference sequence). The CDR3 extends over 13 amino acids. The V and J ends lost 0 bases and 6 bases respectively, with 8 bases between them. In DNA, the CDR3 is TGTGCCAGCAGTTACTCGGCCCCGAATGGCTACACCTTC. This translates into CASSYSAPNGYTF.

The table lists this clonotype with a few counts. The chain recombines TRBV10-1 with TRBJ2-2; D remains ambiguous. The CDR3 contains 15 residues. The germline gives CDR1 WNHNN, CDR2 SYGVQD (reference sequence). The V end lost 1 base, the J end lost 4 bases, and 10 bases lay between the germline ends. The CDR3 is CASSEFDLGTGELFF. The CDR3 DNA follows: TGCGCCAGCAGTGAGTTCGATCTTGGCACCGGGGAGCTGTTTTTT.

This clonotype was seen repeatedly, ten times or more. The chain joins TRBV20-1 to TRBJ2-1, with a weak D call TRBD2 (6 bases). In germline, CDR1 is DFQATT, CDR2 SNEGSKA (reference sequence). With 1 base removed from V and 7 bases from J, the gap between germline ends came to 8 bases. The CDR3 runs to 12 residues. The CDR3 DNA reads TGCAGTGCTAGAGCCAGCGGGAATGAGCAGTTCTTC. Translating it yields CSARASGNEQFF.

This clonotype was detected only a few times. This chain links TRBV27 with TRBJ2-7; D remains ambiguous. This CDR3 contains 13 residues. V shed 5 bases and J shed 6 bases, with 14 bases lying between them. Germline lookup yields CDR1 MNHEY and CDR2 SMNVEV (reference sequence). CDR3 region: CASSISPAVEQYF. The CDR3, as DNA: TGTGCCAGCAGTATCTCCCCGGCGGTCGAGCAGTACTTC.

This clonotype has at least ten counts. The chain links TRBV11-3 to TRBJ2-1; 7 bases are a match to TRBD2. The CDR3 is 15 amino acids. The V gene end was trimmed by 1 base and the J gene end by 5 bases; junction bases not matched to a gene: 5. Germline CDR1 and CDR2: SGHNT and YENEEA. CDR3 amino acids: CASSLGGRAHNEQFF. The CDR3 region has the DNA TGTGCCAGCAGCTTAGGTGGGAGGGCCCACAATGAGCAGTTCTTC.

This clonotype was observed a handful of times. The chain combines TRBV7-8 with TRBJ2-5; D might be TRBD2 (7 bases). This CDR3 spans 12 amino acids. V gave up 11 bases and J gave up 7 bases, with 17 bases separating them. Germline V CDR1 and CDR2: SGHVS, FQNEAQ. The CDR3 DNA is TGTGCCCGGGGGGCTGTTGACGGGACCCAGTACTTC. Translating gives CARGAVDGTQYF.

There are a few counts of this clonotype. CDR3: CASSLAGLAGDTGELFF. CDR3 nucleotide sequence: TGCGCCAGCAGCTTGGCCGGACTAGCGGGGGACACCGGGGAGCTGTTTTTT. This chain joins TRBV5-1 and TRBJ2-2; TRBD2 aligns across 13 bases. V was clipped by 0 bases and J by 3 bases; unmatched bases: 2. Germline V gives CDR1 SGHRS, CDR2 YFSETQ. The CDR3 runs 17 residues.

J is TRBJ1-1 and V is TRBV11-2; D remains ambiguous. Germline V CDR1 and CDR2: SGHAT, FQNNGV. The V end lost 7 bases, the J end lost 4 bases, and 16 bases lay between the germline ends. This CDR3 region has 14 residues. CDR3 sequence (DNA): TGTGCCAGCACTGGAGTGGGATTGGGCACTGAAGCTTTCTTT. This sequence encodes CASTGVGLGTEAFF.

Here the CDR3 reads CASSAPGHSYEQYF. The CDR3 DNA reads as TGTGCCAGCAGTGCGCCGGGACACTCCTACGAGCAGTACTTC. The chain joins TRBV25-1 to TRBJ2-7, with D possibly matching TRBD1 (6 bases). The germline V and J ends were trimmed by 4 bases and 0 bases, with 10 bases remaining between them. CDR1 MGHDK and CDR2 SYGVNS come from the germline V gene. The CDR3 extends over 14 amino acids.

This clonotype was observed a handful of times. CDR3 sequence reads: CATSRDRGPNTEAFF. CDR3 sequence (DNA): TGTGCCACCAGCAGAGATCGAGGTCCGAACACTGAAGCTTTCTTT. This chain links TRBV15 with TRBJ1-1; no clear D gene. Germline CDR1 LNHNV, CDR2 YYDKDF (reference sequence). Trimming took 0 bases from V and 1 from J, leaving 9 bases between them. This CDR3 is 15 amino acids long.

This clonotype was recorded many times. The V call is TRBV9, the J call TRBJ1-6; D not certain. V was trimmed by 0 bases and J by 8 bases, leaving 9 bases between them. There are 14 residues in the CDR3. Germline loops: CDR1 SGDLS, CDR2 YYNGEE. The CDR3 coding sequence is TGTGCCAGCAGCGTAGGAGACTTGGATTCACCCCTCCACTTT. Amino acid sequence: CASSVGDLDSPLHF. Full variable domain (remainder filled in from reference TRBV9 and TRBJ1-6): DSGVTQTPKHLITATGQRVTLRCSPRSGDLSVYWYQQSLDQGLQFLIQYYNGEERAKGNILERFSAQQFPDLHSELNLSSLELGDSALYFCASSVGDLDSPLHFGNGTRLTVT.

The chain employs TRBV7-2 and TRBJ2-1, with 8 bases lining up with TRBD1. The CDR3 sequence is 22 residues long. The V gene's germline CDR1 is SGHTA and CDR2 FQGNSA. The V gene end was trimmed by 8 bases and the J gene end by 12 bases; junction bases not matched to a gene: 39. The CDR3 reads CASRGQGKGWSPTMSGNYGQFF. The CDR3 nucleotides are TGTGCCAGCCGAGGACAGGGCAAGGGTTGGAGCCCTACAATGAGTGGTAACTATGGGCAGTTCTTC. Full variable domain (rest looked up from reference TRBV7-2 and TRBJ2-1): GAGVSQSPSNKVTEKGKDVELRCDPISGHTALYWYRQSLGQGLEFLIYFQGNSAPDKSGLPSDRFSAERTGGSVSTLTIQRTQQEDSAVYLCASRGQGKGWSPTMSGNYGQFFGPGTRLTVL.

The V call is TRBV5-5, the J call TRBJ2-3; 11 nucleotides align to TRBD2. The CDR3 consists of 15 residues. Unmatched junction bases numbered 4, after V lost 5 bases and J lost 2 bases. Germline values: CDR1 SGHKS, CDR2 YYEKEE (reference sequence). The CDR3 is CASSASGGITDTQYF. The CDR3 nucleotides read TGTGCCAGCAGTGCTAGCGGGGGGATCACAGATACGCAGTATTTT.

This clonotype was seen ten or more times. The chain joins TRBV7-2 to TRBJ2-4; 9 bases are a match to TRBD1. This CDR3 region has 16 residues. Looked up from germline, CDR1 is SGHTA and CDR2 is FQGNSA. After removal of 5 bases from V and 7 bases from J, the junction contained 12 bases not matched to a gene. CDR3 protein: CASSPRPGQGRNIQYF. DNA of the CDR3: TGTGCCAGCAGCCCAAGACCGGGACAGGGACGCAACATTCAGTACTTC.

V is TRBV7-7 and J is TRBJ2-1; D unclear. The V end was cut by 5 bases, the J end by 3 bases, with 14 bases between. CDR1 is SSHAT and CDR2 is FNYEAQ in the germline V gene (reference sequence). This CDR3 contains 15 residues. CDR3 coding DNA: TGTGCCAGCAGCATAACCTTAAATAACTACAATGAGCAGTTCTTC. This gives the protein CASSITLNNYNEQFF.

V and J are TRBV9 and TRBJ1-6; TRBD1 agrees at 11 bases. The CDR3 is made up of 17 amino acids. From germline, CDR1 is SGDLS and CDR2 YYNGEE. V trimming: 1 base; J trimming: 7 bases; junction bases outside the gene matches: 7. The CDR3 DNA reads TGTGCCAGCAGCGTATCGGGGACAGGGGGATTGAATTCACCCCTCCACTTT. Its translation: CASSVSGTGGLNSPLHF.

This clonotype was observed at least ten times. The chain joins TRBV2 to TRBJ2-1; 8 bases fit TRBD2. The germline gives CDR1 SNHLY, CDR2 FYNNEI. CDR3 length equals 16 residues. After removal of 4 bases from V and 9 bases from J, the junction contained 14 bases not matched to a gene. The CDR3 nucleotides read TGTGCCAGCAGTGTCCCTTCTGGGACGGGGGGGGCTGAGCAGTTCTTC. Protein: CASSVPSGTGGAEQFF.

This clonotype occurred a few times. J is TRBJ2-7 and V is TRBV7-9; possibly TRBD1 for D (5 bases). Germline-derived CDR1 and CDR2 are SEHNR and FQNEAQ (reference sequence). The germline V and J ends were trimmed by 4 bases and 2 bases, with 15 bases remaining between them. The CDR3 consists of 15 residues. CDR3: CASSSRQTLTYEQYF. In nucleotides, the CDR3 is TGTGCCAGCAGCTCCCGACAGACGCTGACCTACGAGCAGTACTTC.

The chain carries TRBV7-2 and TRBJ2-1, with D hard to call. Germline V gene data show CDR1 as SGHTA and CDR2 as FQGNSA. CDR3 length: 16 residues. V lost 7 bases, J lost 5 bases, and 21 bases lay in between. CDR3 amino acids: CASTPPWTTENNEQFF. CDR3 sequence (DNA): TGTGCCAGCACCCCCCCTTGGACCACGGAGAACAATGAGCAGTTCTTC.

Only a few counts were recorded for this clonotype. The chain couples TRBV7-9 to TRBJ2-7, with TRBD2 matching 9 bases. The germline V gene encodes CDR1 SEHNR and CDR2 FQNEAQ (reference sequence). The ends lost 5 bases at V and 2 bases at J; junction bases unmatched: 7. The CDR3 spans 15 residues. CDR3 sequence (DNA): TGTGCCAGCAGCCCAGGGGAGCGGGGGGCCTACGAGCAGTACTTC. Its protein is CASSPGERGAYEQYF.

This clonotype showed up just a few times. This chain joins TRBV9 and TRBJ1-1; possible D gene TRBD1, 5 bases. Germline V CDR1 and CDR2: SGDLS, YYNGEE. The CDR3 runs to 15 residues. Trimming removed 4 bases from V and 0 bases from J, with 13 bases in between. The chain's CDR3 is CASSTAGGMNTEAFF. The CDR3, as DNA: TGTGCCAGCAGCACAGCGGGGGGGATGAACACTGAAGCTTTCTTT.